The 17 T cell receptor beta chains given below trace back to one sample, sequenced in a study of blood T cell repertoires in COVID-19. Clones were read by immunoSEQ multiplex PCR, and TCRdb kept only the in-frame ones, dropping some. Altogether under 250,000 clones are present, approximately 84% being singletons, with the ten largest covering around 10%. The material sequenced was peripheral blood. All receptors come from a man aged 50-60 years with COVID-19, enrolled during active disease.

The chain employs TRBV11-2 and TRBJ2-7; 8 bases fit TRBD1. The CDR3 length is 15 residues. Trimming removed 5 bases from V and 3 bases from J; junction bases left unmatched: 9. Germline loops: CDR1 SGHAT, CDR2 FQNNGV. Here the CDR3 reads CASSAIRDRYYEQYF. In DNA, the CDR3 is TGTGCCAGCAGCGCAATCCGGGACAGGTACTACGAGCAGTACTTC. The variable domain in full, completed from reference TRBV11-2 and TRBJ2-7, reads EAGVAQSPRYKIIEKRQSVAFWCNPISGHATLYWYQQILGQGPKLLIQFQNNGVVDDSQLPKDRFSAERLKGVDSTLKIQPAKLEDSAVYLCASSAIRDRYYEQYFGPGTRLTVT.

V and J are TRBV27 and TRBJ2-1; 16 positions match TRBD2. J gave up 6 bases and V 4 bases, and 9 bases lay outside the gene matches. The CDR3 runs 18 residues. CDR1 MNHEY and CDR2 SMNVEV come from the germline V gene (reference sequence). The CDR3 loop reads CASSSLGLAGGPFNEQFF. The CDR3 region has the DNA TGTGCCAGCAGTTCCCTGGGACTAGCGGGAGGGCCTTTCAATGAGCAGTTCTTC.

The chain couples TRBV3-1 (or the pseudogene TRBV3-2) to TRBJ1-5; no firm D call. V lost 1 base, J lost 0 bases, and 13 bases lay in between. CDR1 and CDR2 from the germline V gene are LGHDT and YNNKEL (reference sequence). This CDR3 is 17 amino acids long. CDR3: CASSQGFRPDSNQPQHF. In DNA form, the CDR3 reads TGTGCCAGCAGCCAAGGTTTCAGGCCGGATAGCAATCAGCCCCAGCATTTT.

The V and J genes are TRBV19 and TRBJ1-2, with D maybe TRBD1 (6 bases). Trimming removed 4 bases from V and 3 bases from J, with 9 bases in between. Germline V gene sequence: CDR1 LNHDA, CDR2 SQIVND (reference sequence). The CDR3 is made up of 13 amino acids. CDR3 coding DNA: TGTGCCAGTAGTACACAGGGTTACTATGGCTACACCTTC. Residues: CASSTQGYYGYTF. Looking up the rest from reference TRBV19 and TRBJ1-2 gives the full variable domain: DGGITQSPKYLFRKEGQNVTLSCEQNLNHDAMYWYRQDPGQGLRLIYYSQIVNDFQKGDIAEGYSVSREKKESFPLTVTSAQKNPTAFYLCASSTQGYYGYTFGSGTRLTVV.

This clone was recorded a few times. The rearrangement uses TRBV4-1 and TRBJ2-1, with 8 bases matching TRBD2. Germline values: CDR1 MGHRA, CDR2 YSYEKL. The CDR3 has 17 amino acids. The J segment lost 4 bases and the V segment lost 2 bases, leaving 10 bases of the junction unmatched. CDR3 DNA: TGCGCCAGCAGCCAACCTCCTAGCGGGCGAGCATACAATGAGCAGTTCTTC. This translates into CASSQPPSGRAYNEQFF.

The CDR3 region is CSASSIQDPYNEQFF. The CDR3 DNA reads as TGCAGTGCTAGTTCGATACAGGACCCCTACAATGAGCAGTTCTTC. The chain carries TRBV20-1 and TRBJ2-1; a possible D gene is TRBD1 (5 bases). The V end was cut by 3 bases, the J end by 2 bases, with 14 bases between. This CDR3 spans 15 amino acids. Germline V gene data show CDR1 as DFQATT and CDR2 as SNEGSKA (reference sequence).

The CDR3 DNA follows: TGTGCCAGCAGTTACTCGTCTAGCGGGGGGAGCTCCTACAATGAGCAGTTCTTC. Residues: CASSYSSSGGSSYNEQFF. The rearrangement links TRBV6-2 or TRBV6-3 to TRBJ2-1, with TRBD2 identical over 11 bases. Germline V gene data show CDR1 as MNHEY and CDR2 as SVGEGT. The ends lost 0 bases at V and 0 bases at J; junction bases unmatched: 4. The CDR3 has 18 amino acids.

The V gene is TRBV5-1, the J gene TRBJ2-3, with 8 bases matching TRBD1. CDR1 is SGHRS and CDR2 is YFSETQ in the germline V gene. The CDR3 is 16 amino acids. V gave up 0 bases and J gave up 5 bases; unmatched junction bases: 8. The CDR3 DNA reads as TGCGCCAGCAGCTTGGCCGGACAGGGAAGTATAGATACGCAGTATTTT. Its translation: CASSLAGQGSIDTQYF.

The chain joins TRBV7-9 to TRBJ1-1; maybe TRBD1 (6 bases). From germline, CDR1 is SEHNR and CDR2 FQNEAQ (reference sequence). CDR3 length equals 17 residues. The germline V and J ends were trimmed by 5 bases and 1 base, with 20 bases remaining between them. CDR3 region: CASSLYQGPPKNTEAFF. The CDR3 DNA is TGTGCCAGCAGCCTATACCAGGGGCCCCCAAAGAACACTGAAGCTTTCTTT. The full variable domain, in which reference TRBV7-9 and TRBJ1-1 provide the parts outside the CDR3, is DTGVSQNPRHKITKRGQNVTFRCDPISEHNRLYWYRQTLGQGPEFLTYFQNEAQLEKSRLLSDRFSAERPKGSFSTLEIQRTEQGDSAMYLCASSLYQGPPKNTEAFFGQGTRLTVV.

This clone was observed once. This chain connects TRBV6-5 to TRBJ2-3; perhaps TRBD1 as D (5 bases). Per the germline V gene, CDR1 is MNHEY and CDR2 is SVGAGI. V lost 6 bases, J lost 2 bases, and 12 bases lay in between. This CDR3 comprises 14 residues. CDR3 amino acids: CASSPGQHTDTQYF. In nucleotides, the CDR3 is TGTGCCAGCAGCCCCGGACAACACACAGATACGCAGTATTTT.

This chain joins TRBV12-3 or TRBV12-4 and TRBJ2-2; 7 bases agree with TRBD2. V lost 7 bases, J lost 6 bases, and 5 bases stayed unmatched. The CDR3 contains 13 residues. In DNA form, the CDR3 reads TGTGCCAGCAACCGTGGGGGGGCCGGGGAGCTGTTTTTT. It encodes CASNRGGAGELFF.

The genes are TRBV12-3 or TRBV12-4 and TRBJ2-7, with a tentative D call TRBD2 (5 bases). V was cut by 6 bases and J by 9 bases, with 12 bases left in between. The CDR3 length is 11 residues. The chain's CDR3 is CASSRGVWQYF. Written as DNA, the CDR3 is TGTGCCAGCAGCCGGGGTGTTTGGCAGTACTTC.

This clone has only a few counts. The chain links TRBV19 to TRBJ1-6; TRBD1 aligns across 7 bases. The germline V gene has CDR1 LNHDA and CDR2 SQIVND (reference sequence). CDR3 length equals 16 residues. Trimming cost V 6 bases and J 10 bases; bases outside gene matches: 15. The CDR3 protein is CASSLARDSLGSPLHF. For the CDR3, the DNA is TGTGCCAGTAGCCTAGCCCGGGACAGCCTCGGGTCACCCCTCCACTTT.

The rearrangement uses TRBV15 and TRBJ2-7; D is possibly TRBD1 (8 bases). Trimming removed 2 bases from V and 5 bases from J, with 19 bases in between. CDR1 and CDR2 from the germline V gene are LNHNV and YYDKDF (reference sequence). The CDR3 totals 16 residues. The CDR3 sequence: CATSRLADRVFDEQYF. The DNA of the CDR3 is TGTGCCACCAGCAGACTAGCGGACAGGGTATTCGACGAGCAGTACTTC.

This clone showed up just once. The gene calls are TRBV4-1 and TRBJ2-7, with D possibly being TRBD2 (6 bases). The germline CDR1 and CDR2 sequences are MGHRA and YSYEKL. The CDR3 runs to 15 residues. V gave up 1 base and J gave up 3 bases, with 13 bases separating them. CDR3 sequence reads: CASSQAGGADYEQYF. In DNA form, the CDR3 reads TGCGCCAGCAGCCAAGCCGGAGGGGCTGACTACGAGCAGTACTTC.

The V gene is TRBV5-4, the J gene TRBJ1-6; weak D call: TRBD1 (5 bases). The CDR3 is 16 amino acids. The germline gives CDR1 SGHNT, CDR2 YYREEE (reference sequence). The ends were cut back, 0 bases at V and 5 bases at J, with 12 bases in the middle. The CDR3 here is CASSLGRALNNSPLHF. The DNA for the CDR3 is TGTGCCAGCAGCTTGGGCAGGGCCCTGAATAATTCACCCCTCCACTTT.

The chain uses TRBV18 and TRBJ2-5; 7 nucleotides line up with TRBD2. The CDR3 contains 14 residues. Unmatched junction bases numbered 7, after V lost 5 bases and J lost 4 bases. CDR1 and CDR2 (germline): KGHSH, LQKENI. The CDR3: CASSNDAGAETQYF. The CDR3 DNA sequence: TGTGCCAGCTCAAACGACGCGGGAGCAGAGACCCAGTACTTC.